These 19 T cell receptor beta chains were all obtained from the same sample, sequenced in a study of CD8 T cells in ankylosing spondylitis. From the 5' RACE reads, TCRdb called clonotypes with MiXCR, one entry per CDR3 protein. The table lists approximately 350,000 distinct CDR3 sequences, 20% of them singletons. Material for sequencing was blood, either unsorted or a sorted T cell fraction (not recorded which). The origin of the receptors is a male donor with ankylosing spondylitis or in good health (not recorded which).

The J gene is TRBJ1-1, the V gene TRBV4-1; a possible D gene is TRBD1 (5 bases). The CDR3 consists of 13 residues. The V end lost 0 bases, the J end lost 3 bases, and 5 bases lay between the germline ends. The germline V gene has CDR1 MGHRA and CDR2 YSYEKL. DNA for the CDR3: TGCGCCAGCAGCCAAGAGGGGGACACTGAAGCTTTCTTT. Protein: CASSQEGDTEAFF.

This clonotype appeared a few times. Here the CDR3 DNA reads TGTGCCAGCAGTCTTCCGGCCGGGACAGGGGGTTATGGCTACACCTTC. It translates to CASSLPAGTGGYGYTF. The gene calls are TRBV12-3 or TRBV12-4 and TRBJ1-2, with TRBD1 matching over 11 bases. V lost 5 bases to trimming and J lost 5 bases; unmatched junction nucleotides: 10. CDR3 length: 16 amino acids.

The CDR3 sequence is CAGTDSSGELFF. For the CDR3, the DNA is TGTGCCGGCACAGACTCTTCCGGGGAGCTGTTTTTT. The rearrangement uses TRBV19 and TRBJ2-2; the D is unclear. The CDR3 is 12 amino acids. V was trimmed by 11 bases and J by 6 bases, leaving 13 bases between them. CDR1 LNHDA and CDR2 SQIVND come from the germline V gene (reference sequence).

The chain uses TRBV20-1 and TRBJ2-1; 12 positions match TRBD1. Trimming took 3 bases from V and 8 from J; bases not matched to a gene: 2. Germline V CDR1 and CDR2: DFQATT, SNEGSKA (reference sequence). The CDR3 loop spans 13 amino acids. The CDR3 DNA reads TGCAGTGCTAGGGGACAGGGGGCCTATGAGCAGTTCTTC. Its protein product is CSARGQGAYEQFF.

The J gene is TRBJ2-2, the V gene TRBV5-1; TRBD1 matches at 8 bases. Germline assignment: CDR1 SGHRS and CDR2 YFSETQ. J was trimmed by 0 bases and V by 4 bases; bases with no gene match: 2. The CDR3 consists of 15 residues. The CDR3 spells CASSTDRANTGELFF. CDR3 DNA sequence: TGCGCCAGCAGCACGGACAGGGCGAACACCGGGGAGCTGTTTTTT.

This clonotype turned up a few times. Because the CDR3's place on the DNA is in doubt, the DNA is left out and the CDR3 is given as listed by TCRdb. The chain recombines TRBV28 with TRBJ2-3; the table gives TRBD1 as D, unverified against the DNA. The CDR3 length is 17 residues, termini included. Germline loops: CDR1 MDHEN, CDR2 SYDVKM. CDR3 amino acids: CASSSSTGGLSTDTQYF.

This rearrangement joins TRBV5-6 to TRBJ2-1; D ambiguous. CDR1 is SGHDT and CDR2 is YYEEEE in the germline V gene. V lost 1 base and J 8 bases, leaving 7 bases between the germline ends. The CDR3 loop spans 12 amino acids. This CDR3 reads CASSLYGDEQFF. In DNA form, the CDR3 reads TGTGCCAGCAGCTTGTACGGCGATGAGCAGTTCTTC.

The rearrangement links TRBV7-3 to TRBJ2-4, with TRBD2 identical over 13 bases. Germline V gene data show CDR1 as SGHTA and CDR2 as FQGTGA. The CDR3 covers 16 residues. The CDR3 region is CYLGLAGVKSKNIQYF. CDR3 DNA: TGTTATCTTGGACTAGCGGGGGTGAAGTCCAAAAACATTCAGTACTTC.

This sequence joins TRBV5-1 and TRBJ2-7; tentative D call: TRBD2 (6 bases). This CDR3 region has 15 residues. Germline V CDR1 and CDR2: SGHRS, YFSETQ. Trimming took 2 bases from V and 1 from J, leaving 13 bases between them. DNA for the CDR3: TGCGCCAGCAGCTTTTCGTACGGGGGTTCCTACGAGCAGTACTTC. It is translated as CASSFSYGGSYEQYF.

The rearrangement joins TRBV7-6 to TRBJ2-7, with 7 nucleotides matching TRBD1. V lost 5 bases, J lost 3 bases, and 13 bases stayed unmatched. CDR3 length equals 16 residues. Germline V gene sequence: CDR1 SGHVS, CDR2 FNYEAQ. CDR3 protein: CASSINPTRQGYEQYF. CDR3 coding DNA: TGTGCCAGCAGCATTAACCCCACCCGACAGGGCTACGAGCAGTACTTC.

This clonotype was counted a few times. In nucleotides, the CDR3 is TGTGCCACCTGGACAGGGCATACAGCGGAAGAAAATGAGCAGTTCTTC. It encodes CATWTGHTAEENEQFF. The chain uses TRBV12-3 or TRBV12-4 and TRBJ2-1; TRBD1 aligns across 8 bases. The CDR3 is 16 amino acids. The V gene end was trimmed by 10 bases and the J gene end by 7 bases; junction bases not matched to a gene: 18.

The rearrangement uses TRBV12-3 or TRBV12-4 and TRBJ2-5, with no clear D. The CDR3 totals 13 residues. Trimming removed 6 bases at V and 1 base at J, with 9 bases between. CDR3 region: CASRPPFQETQYF. In DNA form, the CDR3 reads TGTGCCAGCAGACCTCCCTTCCAAGAGACCCAGTACTTC.

The V gene is TRBV29-1, the J gene TRBJ2-3; no definite D call. This CDR3 is 13 amino acids long. Germline assignment: CDR1 SQVTM and CDR2 ANQGSEA. Between the trimmed V and J ends, which lost 5 bases and 2 bases, there was a span of 11 bases. DNA for the CDR3: TGCAGCGTTCGAGACATAATCACAGATACGCAGTATTTT. It specifies CSVRDIITDTQYF.

This clonotype was observed a few times. V usage is TRBV18 and J usage is TRBJ2-6; TRBD2 is a possible D gene (5 bases). V lost 2 bases and J 0 bases, leaving 14 bases between the germline ends. From germline, CDR1 is KGHSH and CDR2 LQKENI. This CDR3 has 18 amino acids. The CDR3 is CASSPDTRAHSGANVLTF. The CDR3 coding sequence is TGTGCCAGCTCACCAGACACTAGGGCCCACTCTGGGGCCAACGTCCTGACTTTC. Drawing the rest from reference TRBV18 and TRBJ2-6, the complete variable domain is NAGVMQNPRHLVRRRGQEARLRCSPMKGHSHVYWYRQLPEEGLKFMVYLQKENIIDESGMPKERFSAEFPKEGPSILRIQQVVRGDSAAYFCASSPDTRAHSGANVLTFGAGSRLTVL.

This clonotype appeared a few times. V and J are TRBV29-1 and TRBJ2-2, with 9 bases fitting TRBD1. The V segment lost 5 bases and the J segment 6 bases; nucleotides outside the gene matches: 4. The length of the CDR3 is 13 residues. Germline lookup yields CDR1 SQVTM and CDR2 ANQGSEA. This chain's CDR3 is CSVMGQGPGELFF. The CDR3 nucleotides read TGCAGCGTTATGGGACAGGGCCCCGGGGAGCTGTTTTTT.

This clonotype has a count of ten or more. This chain connects TRBV6-4 to TRBJ2-3, with TRBD2 as a possible D gene (7 bases). Germline lookup yields CDR1 MRHNA and CDR2 SNTAGT. Trimming removed 3 bases at V and 4 bases at J, with 14 bases between. This CDR3 has 15 residues. As DNA, the CDR3 is TGTGCCAGCAGTGAATCGGGGGGCCAGCCAGATACGCAGTATTTT. Translating it yields CASSESGGQPDTQYF.

The chain links TRBV11-2 to TRBJ1-2; tentatively, D is TRBD1 (5 bases). The CDR3 loop spans 13 amino acids. CDR1 and CDR2 from the germline V gene are SGHAT and FQNNGV. V lost 1 base and J lost 6, with 9 bases in between. The CDR3 sequence: CASSLVGGNGYTF. CDR3 bases: TGTGCCAGCAGCTTAGTGGGGGGGAATGGCTACACCTTC. The whole variable domain, filled in from reference TRBV11-2 and TRBJ1-2, reads EAGVAQSPRYKIIEKRQSVAFWCNPISGHATLYWYQQILGQGPKLLIQFQNNGVVDDSQLPKDRFSAERLKGVDSTLKIQPAKLEDSAVYLCASSLVGGNGYTFGSGTRLTVV.

At least ten counts were recorded for this clonotype. This chain uses TRBV13 with TRBJ2-7; D may be TRBD2 (7 bases). Looked up from germline, CDR1 is PRHDT and CDR2 is FYEKMQ (reference sequence). CDR3 size: 14 residues. V lost 5 bases and J lost 0, with 11 bases in between. In DNA, the CDR3 is TGTGCCAGCAGCAGCGGGACACCCTCCTACGAGCAGTACTTC. This codes for CASSSGTPSYEQYF.

This clonotype was detected only a few times. The J gene is TRBJ2-1, the V gene TRBV3-1; perhaps TRBD1 as D (6 bases). Deletions cut 3 bases from V and 2 bases from J, with 11 bases between. The CDR3 runs to 15 residues. CDR1 and CDR2 from the germline V gene are LGHDT and YNNKEL (reference sequence). The CDR3 DNA follows: TGTGCCAGCAGCCAGGAACAGGGAACCTACAATGAGCAGTTCTTC. This sequence encodes CASSQEQGTYNEQFF.